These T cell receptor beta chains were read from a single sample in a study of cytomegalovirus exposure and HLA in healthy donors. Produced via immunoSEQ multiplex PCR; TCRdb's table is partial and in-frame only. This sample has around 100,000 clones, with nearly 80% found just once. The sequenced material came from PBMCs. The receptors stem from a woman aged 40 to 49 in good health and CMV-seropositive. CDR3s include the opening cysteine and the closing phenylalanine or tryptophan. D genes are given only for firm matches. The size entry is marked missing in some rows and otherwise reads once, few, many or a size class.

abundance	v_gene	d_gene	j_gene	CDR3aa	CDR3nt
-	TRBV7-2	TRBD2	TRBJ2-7	CASSLVLAINEQYF	TGTGCCAGCAGCTTAGTACTAGCGATTAACGAGCAGTACTTC
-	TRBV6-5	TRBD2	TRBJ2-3	CASIASGIPDTQYF	TGTGCCAGCATCGCTAGCGGTATCCCAGATACGCAGTATTTT
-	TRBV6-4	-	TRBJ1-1	CASRPGPWVNTEAFF	TGTGCCAGCAGACCAGGGCCGTGGGTGAACACTGAAGCTTTCTTT
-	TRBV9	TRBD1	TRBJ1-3	CASSRRQGAGNTIYF	TGTGCCAGCAGCCGGAGGCAGGGGGCTGGAAACACCATATATTTT
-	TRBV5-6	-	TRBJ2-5	CASSSQPGTEETQYF	TGTGCCAGCAGCTCCCAGCCCGGGACTGAAGAGACCCAGTACTTC
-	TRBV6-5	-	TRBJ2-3	CASRAASTDTQYF	TGTGCCAGCAGGGCGGCTAGCACAGATACGCAGTATTTT
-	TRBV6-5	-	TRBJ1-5	CASSYQQKPQHF	TGTGCCAGCAGTTACCAACAGAAGCCCCAGCATTTT
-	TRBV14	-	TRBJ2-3	CASSQDIQGDTQYF	TGTGCCAGCAGCCAAGATATACAGGGAGATACGCAGTATTTT
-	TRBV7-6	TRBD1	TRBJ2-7	CASSLGTAVNYEQYF	TGTGCCAGCAGCTTGGGGACAGCAGTAAACTACGAGCAGTACTTC
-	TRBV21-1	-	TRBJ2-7	CASSKGSRTGAYEQYF	TGTGCCAGCAGCAAAGGGTCCCGGACAGGGGCTTACGAGCAGTACTTC
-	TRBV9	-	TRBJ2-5	CASSVGGMASETQYF	TGTGCCAGCAGCGTAGGCGGGATGGCCTCCGAGACCCAGTACTTC
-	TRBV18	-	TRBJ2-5	CASSPGQDQETQYF	TGTGCCAGCTCACCAGGGCAGGATCAAGAGACCCAGTACTTC
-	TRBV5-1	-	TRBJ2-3	CASSSPLTSTDTQYF	TGCGCCAGCAGCTCCCCCCTTACTAGCACAGATACGCAGTATTTT
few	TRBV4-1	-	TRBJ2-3	CASSQEGWGNTDTQYF	TGCGCCAGCAGCCAAGAGGGTTGGGGCAACACAGATACGCAGTATTTT
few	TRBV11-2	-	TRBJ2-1	CASSPRTPAEQFF	TGTGCCAGCAGCCCCAGGACACCAGCTGAGCAGTTCTTC
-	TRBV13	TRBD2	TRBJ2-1	CASILAGVPYNEQFF	TGTGCCAGCATCCTAGCGGGAGTCCCCTACAATGAGCAGTTCTTC
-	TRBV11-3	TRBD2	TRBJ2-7	CASSVTGTSGRYEQYF	TGTGCCAGCAGCGTTACCGGGACTAGCGGCCGCTACGAGCAGTACTTC
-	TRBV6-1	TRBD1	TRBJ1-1	CASSPPGQITAFF	TGTGCCAGCAGTCCTCCGGGACAGATAACAGCTTTCTTT
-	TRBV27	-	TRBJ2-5	CASAMQGLKTQYF	TGTGCCAGCGCAATGCAGGGTTTAAAGACCCAGTACTTC
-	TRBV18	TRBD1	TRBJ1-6	CASSPKMTGGLNSPLHF	TGTGCCAGCTCACCAAAAATGACAGGGGGCTTGAATTCACCCCTCCACTTT
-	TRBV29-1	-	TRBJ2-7	CSAGGQINEQYF	TGCAGCGCCGGGGGACAGATCAACGAGCAGTACTTC
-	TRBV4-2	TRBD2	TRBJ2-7	CASSPAGEGGYEQYF	TGTGCCAGCAGCCCAGCGGGAGAGGGGGGCTACGAGCAGTACTTC